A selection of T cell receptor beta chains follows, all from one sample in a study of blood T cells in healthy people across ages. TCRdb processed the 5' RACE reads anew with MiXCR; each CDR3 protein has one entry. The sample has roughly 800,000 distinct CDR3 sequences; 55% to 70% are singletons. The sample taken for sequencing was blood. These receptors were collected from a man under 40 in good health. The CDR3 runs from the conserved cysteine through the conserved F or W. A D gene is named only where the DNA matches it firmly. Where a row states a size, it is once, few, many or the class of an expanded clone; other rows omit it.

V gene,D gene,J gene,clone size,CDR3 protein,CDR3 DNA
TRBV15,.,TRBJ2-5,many,CATSRDRGQETQYF,TGTGCCACCAGCAGAGACAGGGGTCAAGAGACCCAGTACTTC
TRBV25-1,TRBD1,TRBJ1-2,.,CASSEWGQHNYGYTF,TGTGCCAGCAGTGAATGGGGACAGCATAACTATGGCTACACCTTC
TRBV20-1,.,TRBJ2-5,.,CSARVTGMRETQYF,TGCAGTGCTAGAGTTACGGGAATGCGAGAGACCCAGTACTTC
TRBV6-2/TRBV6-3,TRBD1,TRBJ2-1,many,CASSFGTAYNEQFF,TGTGCCAGCAGTTTCGGGACAGCTTACAATGAGCAGTTCTTC
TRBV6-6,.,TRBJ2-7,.,CASSSGERRGGQYF,TGTGCCAGCTCGTCAGGGGAGCGGAGAGGTGGGCAGTACTTC
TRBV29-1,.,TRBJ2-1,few,CSVGRLWVGNEQFF,TGCAGCGTTGGTCGTTTATGGGTAGGTAATGAGCAGTTCTTC
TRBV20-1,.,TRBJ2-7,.,CSARRPGYEQYF,TGCAGTGCTAGAAGACCGGGCTACGAGCAGTACTTC
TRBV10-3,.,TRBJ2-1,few,CAISGQEPYNEQFF,TGTGCCATCAGTGGACAGGAGCCGTACAATGAGCAGTTCTTC
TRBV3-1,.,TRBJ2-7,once,CASSVNTGSDEQYF,TGTGCCAGCAGTGTCAACACAGGGAGCGACGAGCAGTACTTC
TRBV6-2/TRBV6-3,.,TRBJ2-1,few,CASNPTGLNEQFF,TGTGCCAGCAACCCCACAGGACTCAATGAGCAGTTCTTC
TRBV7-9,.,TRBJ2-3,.,CVSDSGSTDTQYF,TGTGTCAGCGACAGCGGAAGCACAGATACGCAGTATTTT
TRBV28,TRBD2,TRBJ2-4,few,CASSLGGGPPGYEQYF,TGTGCCAGCAGTTTAGGGGGAGGGCCACCAGGCTATGAGCAGTACTTC
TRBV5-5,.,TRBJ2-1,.,CASSWEPGKTQFF,TGTGCCAGCAGCTGGGAACCAGGGAAGACCCAGTTCTTC
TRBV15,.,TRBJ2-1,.,CATSTRGARGNEQLF,TGTGCCACCAGCACCCGAGGGGCCCGAGGCAATGAGCAGCTCTTC
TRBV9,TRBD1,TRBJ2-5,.,CASSPQRGGGETQYF,TGTGCCAGCAGCCCCCAAAGAGGGGGCGGAGAGACCCAGTACTTC
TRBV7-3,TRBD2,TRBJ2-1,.,CASSLTGTRSYYEQFF,TGTGCCAGCAGCCTTACCGGGACTAGGTCCTACTATGAGCAGTTCTTC
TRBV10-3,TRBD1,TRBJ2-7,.,CAIRRGRQGEQHF,TGTGCCATCAGGAGGGGGCGACAGGGCGAGCAGCACTTC
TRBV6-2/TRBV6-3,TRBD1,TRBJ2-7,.,CASRQGEAKQYF,TGTGCCAGCAGACAGGGGGAAGCTAAGCAGTACTTC
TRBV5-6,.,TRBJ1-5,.,CASSLAGVGTNQPQHF,TGTGCCAGCAGCTTGGCCGGTGTGGGAACCAATCAGCCCCAGCATTTT
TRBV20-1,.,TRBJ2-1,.,CSARLREEQFF,TGCAGTGCTAGACTCAGAGAGGAGCAGTTCTTC
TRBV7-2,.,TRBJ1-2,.,CASSLETTYGYTF,TGTGCCAGCAGCTTAGAAACTACCTATGGCTACACCTTC
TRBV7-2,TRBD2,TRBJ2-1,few,CASSDDPSGYNEQFF,TGTGCCAGCAGCGACGACCCTAGCGGTTACAATGAGCAGTTCTTC
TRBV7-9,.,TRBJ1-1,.,CASSLASLGTVNTEAFF,TGTGCCAGCAGCTTAGCTAGCCTAGGGACGGTGAACACTGAAGCTTTCTTT
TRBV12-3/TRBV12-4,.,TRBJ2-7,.,CASSLNGGSSYEQYF,TGTGCCAGCAGTTTAAACGGGGGCAGCTCCTACGAGCAGTACTTC
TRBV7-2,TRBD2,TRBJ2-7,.,CASGRLAGYEQYF,TGTGCCAGCGGGAGACTAGCTGGTTACGAGCAGTACTTC
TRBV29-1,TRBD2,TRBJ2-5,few,CSAGTSGVRETQYF,TGCAGCGCTGGGACTAGCGGGGTGAGGGAGACCCAGTACTTC
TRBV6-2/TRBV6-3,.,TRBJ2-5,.,CASSPGVLGETQYF,TGTGCCAGCAGCCCCGGTGTTCTTGGGGAGACCCAGTACTTC
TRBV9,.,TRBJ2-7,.,CASSTDQGLEQYF,TGTGCCAGCAGCACTGACCAGGGGTTGGAGCAGTACTTC
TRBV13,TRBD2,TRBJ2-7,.,CASSLWGGGSYEQYF,TGTGCCAGCAGCTTATGGGGGGGGGGCTCCTACGAGCAGTACTTC
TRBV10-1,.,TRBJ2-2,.,CASSERSANTGELFF,TGCGCCAGCAGTGAGAGAAGCGCGAACACCGGGGAGCTGTTTTTT
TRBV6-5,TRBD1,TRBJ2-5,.,CASSYSAGQGAETQYF,TGTGCCAGCAGTTACTCCGCTGGGCAGGGGGCAGAGACCCAGTACTTC
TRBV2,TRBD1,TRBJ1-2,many,CASNLDRGDGYTF,TGTGCCAGCAACTTAGACAGGGGAGATGGCTACACCTTC
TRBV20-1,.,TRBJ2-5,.,CSAITPEGGPRETQYF,TGCAGTGCGATAACCCCAGAAGGGGGACCGAGAGAGACCCAGTACTTC
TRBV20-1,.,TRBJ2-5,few,CSAIWQIQETQYF,TGCAGTGCTATTTGGCAGATCCAAGAGACCCAGTACTTC
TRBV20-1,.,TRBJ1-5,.,CSARAARNQPQHF,TGCAGTGCTAGAGCGGCACGAAATCAGCCCCAGCATTTT
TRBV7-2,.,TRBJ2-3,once,CASSLNRVGARTDTQYF,TGTGCCAGCAGCTTAAACAGGGTCGGCGCACGCACAGATACGCAGTATTTT
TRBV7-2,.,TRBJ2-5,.,CASSFRSQGRETQYF,TGTGCCAGCAGCTTCCGGTCTCAGGGTCGAGAGACCCAGTACTTC
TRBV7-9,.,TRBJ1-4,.,CASSRGPDSNEKLFF,TGTGCCAGCAGCCGCGGCCCCGACAGTAATGAAAAACTGTTTTTT
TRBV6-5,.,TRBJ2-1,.,CASSSLSNNEQFF,TGTGCCAGCAGTTCCCTAAGCAACAATGAGCAGTTCTTC
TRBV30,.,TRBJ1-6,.,CAWSVMTVDSPLHF,TGTGCCTGGAGTGTAATGACGGTAGATTCACCCCTCCACTTT
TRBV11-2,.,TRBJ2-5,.,CAGRGPNQETQYF,TGTGCCGGCCGTGGTCCCAATCAAGAGACCCAGTACTTC
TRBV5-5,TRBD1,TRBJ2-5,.,CASSGGQPQETQYF,TGTGCCAGCAGCGGGGGACAGCCTCAAGAGACCCAGTACTTC